Described below is a single TCR beta chain sequence and its context. The antigen is undetermined. Germline V lookup: CDR1 LNHNV, CDR2 YYDKDF (reference sequence). The CDR3 extends over 17 amino acids. The sample originates from a study of blood T cells in healthy people across ages. At the level of the study: Capture via template switching afforded approximately one barcoded beta molecule per two T cells. General study points: The percentage of naive T cells correlated strongly with TCR beta diversity. Both higher diversity and more naive CD4+ cells marked long-lived donors when set against aged donors.

Next came a second PCR, run for about 7 to 11 cycles, which used a sample-barcoded 5' primer along with a J-beta primer mix. The template-switch adaptor, which had 12 random nucleotides, put a tag on each cDNA molecule. TCRdb used MiXCR to reprocess the 5' RACE reads, holding one entry per CDR3 protein. The sample consists of 1.2 million to 1.5 million distinct CDR3 sequences, 40% to 50% of them appearing once. This rearrangement joins TRBV15 to TRBJ2-1, with D tentatively TRBD1 (6 bases). Matching the DNA end better, TRBJ2-7 makes the J call doubtful. The source of this sequence is a woman aged 18-29 years in good health. The sample comprised blood. CDR3: CATSSATTGRSYNEQYF. The DNA for the CDR3 is TGTGCCACCAGCAGTGCAACGACAGGACGCTCCTACAATGAGCAGTACTTC.